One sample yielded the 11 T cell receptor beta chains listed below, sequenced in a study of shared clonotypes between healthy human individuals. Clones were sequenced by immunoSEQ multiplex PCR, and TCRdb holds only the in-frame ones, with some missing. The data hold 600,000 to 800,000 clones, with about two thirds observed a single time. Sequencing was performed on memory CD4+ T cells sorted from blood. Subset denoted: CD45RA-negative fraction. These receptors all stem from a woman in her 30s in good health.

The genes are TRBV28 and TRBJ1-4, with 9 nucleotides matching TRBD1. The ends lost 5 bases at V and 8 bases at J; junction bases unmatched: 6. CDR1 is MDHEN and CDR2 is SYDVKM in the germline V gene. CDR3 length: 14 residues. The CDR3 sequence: CASSRTGATEKLFF. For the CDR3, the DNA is TGTGCCAGCAGTAGGACAGGGGCGACCGAAAAACTGTTTTTT. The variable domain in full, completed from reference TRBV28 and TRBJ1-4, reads DVKVTQSSRYLVKRTGEKVFLECVQDMDHENMFWYRQDPGLGLRLIYFSYDVKMKEKGDIPEGYSVSREKKERFSLILESASTNQTSMYLCASSRTGATEKLFFGSGTQLSVL.

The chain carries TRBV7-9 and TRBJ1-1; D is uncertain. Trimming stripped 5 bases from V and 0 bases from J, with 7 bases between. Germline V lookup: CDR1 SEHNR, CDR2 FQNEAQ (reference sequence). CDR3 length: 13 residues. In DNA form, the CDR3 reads TGTGCCAGCAGCCCCACAGTGAACACTGAAGCTTTCTTT. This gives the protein CASSPTVNTEAFF.

CDR3 DNA sequence: TGTGCCAGCAGTCCGGAGGAGGCTAGCACAGATACGCAGTATTTT. Translated: CASSPEEASTDTQYF. The rearrangement links TRBV2 to TRBJ2-3, with D maybe TRBD2 (5 bases). Trimming stripped 5 bases from V and 0 bases from J, with 12 bases between. The CDR3 covers 15 residues. Germline CDR1 is SNHLY and CDR2 is FYNNEI.

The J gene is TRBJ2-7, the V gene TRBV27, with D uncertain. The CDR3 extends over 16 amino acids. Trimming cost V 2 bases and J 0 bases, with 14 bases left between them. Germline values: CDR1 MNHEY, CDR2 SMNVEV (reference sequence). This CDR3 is CASSLTLAISSYEQYF. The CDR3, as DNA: TGTGCCAGCAGTTTAACCTTAGCAATTAGCTCCTACGAGCAGTACTTC.

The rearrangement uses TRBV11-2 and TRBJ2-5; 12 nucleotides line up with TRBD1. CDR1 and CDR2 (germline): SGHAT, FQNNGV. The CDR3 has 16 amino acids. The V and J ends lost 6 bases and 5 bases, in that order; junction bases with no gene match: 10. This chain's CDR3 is CASRGVGTGGRETQYF. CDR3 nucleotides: TGTGCCAGCAGAGGCGTCGGGACAGGGGGCCGGGAGACCCAGTACTTC.

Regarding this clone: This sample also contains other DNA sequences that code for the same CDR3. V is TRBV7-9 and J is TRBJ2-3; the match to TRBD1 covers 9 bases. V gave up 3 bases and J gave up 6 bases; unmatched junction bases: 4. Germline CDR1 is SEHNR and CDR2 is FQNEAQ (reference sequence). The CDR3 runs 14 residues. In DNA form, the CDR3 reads TGTGCCAGCAGCTTGGGACAGGGTGTGGATACGCAGTATTTT. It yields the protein CASSLGQGVDTQYF.

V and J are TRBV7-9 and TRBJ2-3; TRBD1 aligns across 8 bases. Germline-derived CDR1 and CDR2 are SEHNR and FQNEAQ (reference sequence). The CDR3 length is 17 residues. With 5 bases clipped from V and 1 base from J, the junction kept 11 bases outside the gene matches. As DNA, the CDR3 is TGTGCCAGCAGCCTCCGGACAGGGACGATTGGCACAGATACGCAGTATTTT. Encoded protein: CASSLRTGTIGTDTQYF. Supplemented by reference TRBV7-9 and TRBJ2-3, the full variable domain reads DTGVSQNPRHKITKRGQNVTFRCDPISEHNRLYWYRQTLGQGPEFLTYFQNEAQLEKSRLLSDRFSAERPKGSFSTLEIQRTEQGDSAMYLCASSLRTGTIGTDTQYFGPGTRLTVL.

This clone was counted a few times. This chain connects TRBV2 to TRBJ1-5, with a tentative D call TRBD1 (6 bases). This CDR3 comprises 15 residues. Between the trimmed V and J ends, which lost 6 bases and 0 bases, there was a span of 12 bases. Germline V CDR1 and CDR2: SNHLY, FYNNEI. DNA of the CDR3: TGTGCCAGCAGCGAACAGGGAGTTAGCAATCAGCCCCAGCATTTT. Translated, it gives CASSEQGVSNQPQHF.

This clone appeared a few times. CDR3 bases: TGCGCCAGCAGCTACGCCGGGACTAGTGCAATCACCGGGGAGCTGTTTTTT. Translating it yields CASSYAGTSAITGELFF. The chain has TRBV5-1 and TRBJ2-2, with 8 nucleotides matching TRBD2. The CDR3 has 17 amino acids. The J segment lost 4 bases and the V segment lost 3 bases, leaving 11 bases of the junction unmatched. Germline lookup yields CDR1 SGHRS and CDR2 YFSETQ. The complete variable domain, with remaining parts taken from reference TRBV5-1 and TRBJ2-2, reads KAGVTQTPRYLIKTRGQQVTLSCSPISGHRSVSWYQQTPGQGLQFLFEYFSETQRNKGNFPGRFSGRQFSNSRSEMNVSTLELGDSALYLCASSYAGTSAITGELFFGEGSRLTVL.

The CDR3 coding sequence is TGTGCGGCGAGGGCGGGAGGGTTCACCGGGGAGCTGTTTTTT. Amino acid sequence: CAARAGGFTGELFF. V is TRBV19 and J is TRBJ2-2; 9 bases align to TRBD2. Germline CDR1 and CDR2: LNHDA and SQIVND (reference sequence). CDR3 length: 14 residues.

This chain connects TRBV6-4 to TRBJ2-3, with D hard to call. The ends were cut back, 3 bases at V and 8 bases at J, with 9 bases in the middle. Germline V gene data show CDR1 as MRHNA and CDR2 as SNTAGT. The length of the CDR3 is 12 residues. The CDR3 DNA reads TGTGCCAGCAGTGAAGATAGTATTACGCAGTATTTT. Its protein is CASSEDSITQYF.